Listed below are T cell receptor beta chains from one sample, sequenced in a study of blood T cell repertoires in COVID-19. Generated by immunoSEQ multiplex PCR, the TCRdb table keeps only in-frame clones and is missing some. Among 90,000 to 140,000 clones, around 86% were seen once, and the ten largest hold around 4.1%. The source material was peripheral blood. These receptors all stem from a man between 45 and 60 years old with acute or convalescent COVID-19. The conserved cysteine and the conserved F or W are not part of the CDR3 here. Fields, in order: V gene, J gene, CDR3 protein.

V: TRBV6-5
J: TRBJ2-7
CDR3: ASSYSSGQAYEQY

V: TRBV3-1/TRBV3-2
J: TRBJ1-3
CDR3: ASSQVVRADGNTIY

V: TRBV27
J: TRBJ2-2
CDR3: ASSLAPSLGTNTGELF

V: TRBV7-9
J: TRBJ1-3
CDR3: ASSLRGTSGNTIY

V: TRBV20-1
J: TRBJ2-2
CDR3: SARRTGELF

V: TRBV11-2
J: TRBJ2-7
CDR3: ASSRVAGGYEQY

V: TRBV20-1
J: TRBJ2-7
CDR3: SASSDRGYEQY

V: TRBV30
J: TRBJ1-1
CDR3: AWAGTGVTEAF

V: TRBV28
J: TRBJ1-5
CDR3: ASRTQGALNQPQH

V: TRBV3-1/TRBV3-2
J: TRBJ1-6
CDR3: ASSGHPGSHNSPLH

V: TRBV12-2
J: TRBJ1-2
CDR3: ASRPGFLRGFDGYT

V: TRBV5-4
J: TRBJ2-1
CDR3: ASSLSGGASSYNEQF

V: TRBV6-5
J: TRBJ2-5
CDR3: ASSSPASQGETQY

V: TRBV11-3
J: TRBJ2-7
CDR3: ASRGTSGTSYEQY

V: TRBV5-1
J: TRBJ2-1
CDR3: ASSPRQVSSYNEQF

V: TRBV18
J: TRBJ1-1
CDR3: ASSPGGGGTEAF

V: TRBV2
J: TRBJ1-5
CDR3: ASSPGQGRGQPQH

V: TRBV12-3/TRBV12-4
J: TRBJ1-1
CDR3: ASTRGRTEAF

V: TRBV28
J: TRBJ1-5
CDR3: ASTDTQSNQPQH

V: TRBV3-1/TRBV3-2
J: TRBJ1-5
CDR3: ASSQGTGGNQPQH

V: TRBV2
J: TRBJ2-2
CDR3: ASRGDGELF

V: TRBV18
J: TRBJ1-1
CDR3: ASSKGSGTEAF

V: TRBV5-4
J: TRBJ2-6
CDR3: ASSLEGSGANVLT

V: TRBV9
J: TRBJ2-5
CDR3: ASSSYSGGARETQY

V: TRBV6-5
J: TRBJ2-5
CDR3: ASSYSSGSGETQY

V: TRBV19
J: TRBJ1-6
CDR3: ASSIRSGDNSPLH

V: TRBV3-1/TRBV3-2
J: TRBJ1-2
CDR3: ASSVTGRNGYT

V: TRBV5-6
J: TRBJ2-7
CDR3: ASGRQGKIYEQY

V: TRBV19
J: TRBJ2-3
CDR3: ASSITSGRGASTDTQY